What follows is one T cell receptor beta chain and its context. Repertoires were generated with immunoSEQ multiplex PCR, while TCRdb's copy carries only in-frame clones and drops some. The sample consists of under 70,000 clones, 90% to 97% of them appearing once. The sample originates from a study of control samples from healthy donors and cancer patients. CDR1 and CDR2 from the germline V gene are SGHRS and YFSETQ. V gave up 5 bases and J gave up 1 base, with 15 bases separating them. The CDR3 has 15 residues. Sequencing was carried out using blood. This chain uses TRBV5-1 with TRBJ1-2, with D unclear. This TCR was recovered from a woman aged 18-35 years in good health. In nucleotides, the CDR3 is TGCGCCAGCAGTTCTAATCCCCTCAATAACTATGGCTACACCTTC. The encoded protein is CASSSNPLNNYGYTF.